A single sample gave rise to the 31 T cell receptor beta chains below, sequenced in a study of tumor and adjacent non-tumor tissue in lung cancer. Three rounds of nested PCR, following a modified ARM-PCR protocol, produced the TCRbeta library. TCRdb re-called the multiplex PCR reads with MiXCR, one entry per CDR3 protein. The sample has under 250,000 distinct CDR3 sequences, over 55% seen once. No cell sorting was done before RNA was extracted from the tissue. Sample: lung tumor tissue. The source of these receptors is a man between 60 and 70 years old with non-small cell lung cancer.

This clonotype was observed once. With a much larger clone just one base away, this may be a read error. V usage is TRBV20-1 and J usage is TRBJ2-7; D possibly corresponds to TRBD2 (6 bases). The length of the CDR3 is 14 residues. Germline V lookup: CDR1 DFQATT, CDR2 SNEGSKA (reference sequence). The CDR3 sequence: CNAREASLGYEQYF. CDR3 nucleotide sequence: TGCAATGCTAGGGAGGCCTCCTTGGGCTACGAGCAGTACTTC.

Turning to this clonotype: This could be a read error, since a much larger clone is one nucleotide away. The V call is TRBV6-5, the J call TRBJ2-1; 7 positions agree with TRBD1. Germline values: CDR1 MNHEY, CDR2 SVGAGI. This CDR3 spans 15 amino acids. CDR3 in amino acids: CASGYSWTGALEQFF. The CDR3 DNA reads as TGTGCCAGCGGTTACTCGTGGACAGGAGCATTGGAGCAGTTCTTC.

This sequence joins TRBV4-3 and TRBJ2-1; D call uncertain. Germline-derived CDR1 and CDR2 are LGHNA and YSLEER. V lost 1 base and J 5 bases, leaving 12 bases between the germline ends. The CDR3 extends over 15 amino acids. The CDR3 loop reads CASSQASQGNNEQFF. In DNA form, the CDR3 reads TGCGCCAGCAGCCAAGCCAGTCAAGGGAACAATGAGCAGTTCTTC.

For this clonotype: This sequence may be a read error, since a much larger clone differs from it by one base. The rearrangement joins TRBV20-1 to TRBJ2-3, with D uncertain. There are 15 residues in the CDR3. CDR1 DFQATT and CDR2 SNEGSKA come from the germline V gene (reference sequence). The CDR3 loop reads CSARDRLVGTDAQYF. The CDR3 DNA sequence: TGCAGTGCTAGAGATCGACTGGTAGGCACAGATGCGCAGTATTTT.

With regard to this clonotype: One end of the junction varies from germline; a read error may be responsible. J is TRBJ1-2 and V is TRBV11-3; D unclear. Per the germline V gene, CDR1 is SGHNT and CDR2 is YENEEA. This CDR3 spans 13 amino acids. CDR3 nucleotides: TGTGTCAGCAGCTTAAACCAGCTCTATGACTACACCTTC. It specifies CVSSLNQLYDYTF.

The chain has TRBV20-1 and TRBJ2-7; TRBD1 agrees at 11 bases. The CDR3 has 14 residues. Germline V CDR1 and CDR2: DFQATT, SNEGSKA (reference sequence). The CDR3 region has the DNA TGCACTGTTAGCCCAGGACAGGGGGCATACGAGCAGTACTTC. Translation gives CTVSPGQGAYEQYF.

Regarding this clonotype: At one boundary the junction diverges from the germline segment, which might be a read error. The chain has TRBV4-3 and TRBJ2-1; TRBD1 matches at 11 bases. Germline CDR1 LGHNA, CDR2 YSLEER. The length of the CDR3 is 16 residues. The CDR3 nucleotides read TGCGCCAGCAGCCGGGGAGTGGGACAGGGGGACAATGAGCAGTTTTTC. As protein: CASSRGVGQGDNEQFF.

This clonotype occurred a few times. V usage is TRBV29-1 and J usage is TRBJ2-7; D possibly matches TRBD1 or TRBD2 (6 bases each). There are 13 residues in the CDR3. Germline CDR1 is SQVTM and CDR2 is ANQGSEA. The CDR3 nucleotides read TGCAGTACCCTAAGGGGGGATACCTACGAGCAGTACTTC. Translating it yields CSTLRGDTYEQYF.

The chain uses TRBV4-1 and TRBJ2-3; D is undetermined. CDR1 and CDR2 (germline): MGHRA, YSYEKL. Trimming removed 0 bases from V and 1 base from J, with 11 bases in between. This CDR3 comprises 16 residues. The CDR3, as DNA: TGCGCCAGCAGCCAAGAGGCAGTGGTGGGCACAGATACGCAGTATTTT. Translating it yields CASSQEAVVGTDTQYF.

This clonotype was seen many times. The chain carries TRBV10-2 and TRBJ1-1; D is ambiguous. Per the germline V gene, CDR1 is WSHSY and CDR2 is SAAADI. The V gene lost 2 bases and the J gene lost 5 bases, with 6 bases spanning the gap. The length of the CDR3 is 12 residues. This CDR3 is CASSERVTEAFF. The CDR3 bases are TGCGCCAGCAGTGAGCGAGTGACTGAAGCTTTCTTT.

Regarding this clonotype: A much larger clone differs from this one at a single base, so this may be a read error. The chain carries TRBV5-4 and TRBJ2-7; a possible D gene is TRBD1 (6 bases). With 2 bases removed from V and 2 bases from J, the gap between germline ends came to 14 bases. Germline V gene sequence: CDR1 SGHNT, CDR2 YYREEE (reference sequence). The CDR3 consists of 15 residues. The chain's CDR3 is CASSFGTWGAYEQYF. The CDR3 DNA reads as TGTGCCAGCAGCTTCGGGACATGGGGCGCCTACGAGCAGTACTTC.

The rearrangement links TRBV5-6 to TRBJ2-1; tentative D call: TRBD2 (6 bases). This CDR3 is 17 amino acids long. V lost 0 bases, J lost 3 bases, and 16 bases lay in between. Germline V gene data show CDR1 as SGHDT and CDR2 as YYEEEE. This CDR3 reads CASSLALVADVYNEQFF. The CDR3 nucleotides are TGTGCCAGCAGCTTGGCTTTGGTAGCGGATGTCTACAATGAGCAGTTCTTC.

This clonotype was seen a handful of times. V gene TRBV6-1 combines with J gene TRBJ1-2; D is perhaps TRBD1 (6 bases). CDR3 length: 12 amino acids. The germline V and J ends were trimmed by 6 bases and 5 bases, with 10 bases remaining between them. CDR1 MNHNS and CDR2 SASEGT come from the germline V gene. The CDR3 nucleotides read TGTGCCAGCAGCTCAGGGGCTTATGGCTACACCTTC. Its translation is CASSSGAYGYTF.

Notes on this clonotype: Germline is not matched at one junction end, which may reflect a read error. This chain links TRBV20-1 with TRBJ1-1; TRBD1 matches 8 bases. The germline V gene encodes CDR1 DFQATT and CDR2 SNEGSKA (reference sequence). The CDR3 runs 12 residues. Here the CDR3 reads CSACGQGTEASF. CDR3 nucleotide sequence: TGCAGTGCCTGCGGACAGGGCACTGAAGCTTCCTTT.

Concerning this clonotype: Sequence at one end of the junction differs from germline and may be a read error. This chain connects TRBV20-1 to TRBJ1-4, with 10 bases fitting TRBD1. Germline V lookup: CDR1 DFQATT, CDR2 SNEGSKA (reference sequence). This CDR3 has 14 residues. CDR3 DNA sequence: TGCACTGCTCGCCGGGACAGGGGCCCTGAAAACCTGTTTTTT. It translates to CTARRDRGPENLFF.

The chain has TRBV20-1 and TRBJ1-1; D unclear. Germline loops: CDR1 DFQATT, CDR2 SNEGSKA (reference sequence). The germline V and J ends were trimmed by 0 bases and 1 base, with 9 bases remaining between them. The CDR3 is 14 residues long. CDR3 loop: CSARDPRTNTEAFF. CDR3 in DNA: TGCAGTGCTAGAGATCCTAGGACGAACACTGAAGCTTTCTTT.

Concerning this clonotype: The junction departs from germline at one end; a sequencing error may be responsible. This rearrangement joins TRBV11-2 to TRBJ1-1; no clear D. This CDR3 comprises 15 residues. CDR1 SGHAT and CDR2 FQNNGV come from the germline V gene. CDR3 in DNA: TGTGCCAGCAGTTTAGAAGGTGGGGTTAACACTGAAGCTTTCTTT. Protein sequence: CASSLEGGVNTEAFF.

Notes on this clonotype: A much larger clone lies one base from this, so it may be a read error. The chain is built from TRBV6-6 and TRBJ1-2; no clear D gene. The CDR3 contains 14 residues. Germline lookup yields CDR1 MNHNY and CDR2 SVGAGI (reference sequence). The CDR3 here is CASREQLSNYDYTF. The CDR3 region has the DNA TGTGCCAGCAGGGAACAGCTTTCTAACTATGACTACACCTTC.

The chain couples TRBV20-1 to TRBJ1-5; 8 nucleotides match TRBD1. V trimming: 1 base; J trimming: 4 bases; junction bases outside the gene matches: 9. The CDR3 has 16 residues. CDR1 DFQATT and CDR2 SNEGSKA come from the germline V gene (reference sequence). CDR3 sequence reads: CSARARTGYTNQPQHF. CDR3 DNA: TGCAGTGCTAGAGCTAGGACAGGGTATACTAATCAGCCCCAGCATTTT.

This clonotype rates as medium-sized (0.01 to 0.1%). The chain carries TRBV11-3 and TRBJ1-1; D unresolved. With 3 bases removed from V and 1 base from J, the gap between germline ends came to 6 bases. This CDR3 contains 13 residues. CDR1 SGHNT and CDR2 YENEEA come from the germline V gene. DNA of the CDR3: TGTGCCAGCAGCTTTCAGTGGAACACTGAAGCTTTCTTT. It specifies CASSFQWNTEAFF. The variable domain in full, completed from reference TRBV11-3 and TRBJ1-1, reads EAGVVQSPRYKIIEKKQPVAFWCNPISGHNTLYWYLQNLGQGPELLIRYENEEAVDDSQLPKDRFSAERLKGVDSTLKIQPAELGDSAVYLCASSFQWNTEAFFGQGTRLTVV.

This clonotype was recorded a few times. The gene calls are TRBV5-1 and TRBJ2-1, with D perhaps being TRBD1 or TRBD2 (6 bases each). Trimming pared 4 bases from V and 0 bases from J, leaving 8 bases between. Germline V CDR1 and CDR2: SGHRS, YFSETQ. The CDR3 is made up of 14 amino acids. The CDR3 region is CASSEGGSYNEQFF. The CDR3 DNA reads TGCGCCAGCAGCGAGGGGGGCTCCTACAATGAGCAGTTCTTC. The full variable domain, rest sourced from reference TRBV5-1 and TRBJ2-1, is KAGVTQTPRYLIKTRGQQVTLSCSPISGHRSVSWYQQTPGQGLQFLFEYFSETQRNKGNFPGRFSGRQFSNSRSEMNVSTLELGDSALYLCASSEGGSYNEQFFGPGTRLTVL.

For the CDR3, the DNA is TGTGCCACCAGCCCGCCGCGGCCGGCAGATAAACTGTTTTTT. Its translation is CATSPPRPADKLFF. This chain uses TRBV15 with TRBJ1-4; D unresolved. Between the trimmed V and J ends, which lost 5 bases and 11 bases, there was a span of 18 bases. Germline V CDR1 and CDR2: LNHNV, YYDKDF (reference sequence). This CDR3 region has 14 residues.

The J gene is TRBJ1-6, the V gene TRBV30; D remains ambiguous. This CDR3 contains 14 residues. Germline CDR1 is GTSNPN and CDR2 is SVGIG (reference sequence). Trimming cost V 0 bases and J 7 bases, with 10 bases left between them. DNA of the CDR3: TGTGCCTGGAGTGTTGATGGCTTGAATTCACCCCTCCACTTT. Protein: CAWSVDGLNSPLHF.

The rearrangement links TRBV12-3 or TRBV12-4 to TRBJ2-3, with D perhaps TRBD1 (5 bases). The last part of the DNA fits TRBJ1-5 better; the J call may be wrong. The CDR3 sequence is 14 residues long. The CDR3 protein is CASSLGARGATQHF. Written as DNA, the CDR3 is TGTGCCAGCAGTTTAGGGGCTCGCGGGGCTACGCAGCATTTT.

On this clonotype itself: One end of the junction varies from germline; a read error may be responsible. The chain employs TRBV4-2 and TRBJ2-3; no definite D call. This CDR3 contains 13 residues. Germline CDR1 LGHNA, CDR2 YNFKEQ. The CDR3 bases are TGTGCCAGCAGCCAAGAGACCGGAGATACGCGGTATTTT. Translating it yields CASSQETGDTRYF.

This chain joins TRBV12-3 or TRBV12-4 and TRBJ2-1; no definite D call. The ends were cut back, 4 bases at V and 0 bases at J, with 13 bases in the middle. The CDR3 loop spans 16 amino acids. The CDR3 is CASSSRTESSYNEQFF. The CDR3 region has the DNA TGTGCCAGCAGTTCACGTACAGAGAGCTCCTACAATGAGCAGTTCTTC.

CDR3 protein: CASSHDSAGVQDTQYF. In DNA form, the CDR3 reads TGCGCCAGCAGCCATGATAGCGCGGGAGTCCAAGATACGCAGTATTTT. V is TRBV4-3 and J is TRBJ2-3; 7 bases align to TRBD2. CDR1 is LGHNA, CDR2 YSLEER, per germline. V lost 3 bases to trimming and J lost 5 bases; unmatched junction nucleotides: 11. CDR3 length: 16 residues.

The table lists this clonotype with a few counts. The V call is TRBV20-1, the J call TRBJ1-5, with TRBD1 as a possible D gene (5 bases). Germline loops: CDR1 DFQATT, CDR2 SNEGSKA (reference sequence). CDR3 length equals 14 residues. V lost 5 bases to trimming and J lost 8 bases, with 19 bases between them. The CDR3 here is CSARRGGGQEPQHF. CDR3 sequence (DNA): TGCAGTGCTCGCCGGGGCGGAGGACAAGAGCCCCAGCATTTT.

This clonotype was recorded many times. The chain is built from TRBV6-1 and TRBJ2-1; a possible D gene is TRBD2 (6 bases). The CDR3 is made up of 15 amino acids. From germline, CDR1 is MNHNS and CDR2 SASEGT. Between the trimmed V and J ends, which lost 1 base and 6 bases, there was a span of 13 bases. This CDR3 is CASSEVGKAGNEQFF. As DNA, the CDR3 is TGTGCCAGCAGTGAAGTTGGAAAAGCGGGCAATGAGCAGTTCTTC.

The chain carries TRBV7-8 and TRBJ1-2, with D possibly matching TRBD1 (5 bases). The V end lost 6 bases, the J end lost 10 bases, and 15 bases lay between the germline ends. The CDR3 spans 12 residues. Germline CDR1 and CDR2: SGHVS and FQNEAQ. The chain's CDR3 is CASSTDTGVYTF. CDR3 bases: TGTGCCAGCAGTACGGACACGGGGGTCTACACCTTC.

Concerning this clonotype: The junction and the germline gene differ at one end; a read error may be behind it. The genes are TRBV11-3 and TRBJ1-4; D ambiguous. CDR3 length equals 13 residues. The germline CDR1 and CDR2 sequences are SGHNT and YENEEA. The CDR3, as DNA: TGCGCCAGCAGCTTGACCGATAATGAAATACTGTTTTTT. Its protein is CASSLTDNEILFF. Supplemented by reference TRBV11-3 and TRBJ1-4, the full variable domain reads EAGVVQSPRYKIIEKKQPVAFWCNPISGHNTLYWYLQNLGQGPELLIRYENEEAVDDSQLPKDRFSAERLKGVDSTLKIQPAELGDSAVYLCASSLTDNEILFFGSGTQLSVL.